One sample yielded the 29 T cell receptor beta chains listed below, sequenced in a study of T-cell reconstitution after alpha-beta-depleted transplantation in children. Preparing the TCRbeta library involved the use of unique molecular identifiers. TCRdb independently ran MiXCR on the PCR reads; one entry per CDR3 protein. Found here are roughly 590,000 distinct CDR3 sequences, approximately 15% of them singletons; the top ten hold approximately 1%. The sample in question was PBMCs from the stem cell graft donor, obtained from the stem cell graft. These receptors were obtained from a human donor who donated a stem cell graft to a child with acute myeloid leukemia.

This sequence joins TRBV5-1 and TRBJ1-1; D is undetermined. The CDR3 runs 13 residues. Trimming took 9 bases from V and 3 from J, leaving 15 bases between them. Per the germline V gene, CDR1 is SGHRS and CDR2 is YFSETQ. DNA for the CDR3: TGCGCCACCTCGCTGACGAGTGACACTGAAGCTTTCTTT. Protein sequence: CATSLTSDTEAFF.

The chain employs TRBV20-1 and TRBJ1-1; D is possibly TRBD1 (6 bases). Germline-derived CDR1 and CDR2 are DFQATT and SNEGSKA (reference sequence). V was shortened by 6 bases and J by 7 bases, with 21 bases between the two germline ends. This CDR3 is built from 14 residues. The CDR3 sequence is CSAPGSGVGGEAFF. The CDR3 nucleotides are TGCAGTGCACCGGGGTCGGGGGTAGGGGGTGAAGCTTTCTTT.

The J gene is TRBJ1-4, the V gene TRBV20-1, with D possibly TRBD1 on 6 matching bases. Germline V gives CDR1 DFQATT, CDR2 SNEGSKA (reference sequence). The CDR3 contains 18 residues. Trimming removed 5 bases at V and 0 bases at J, with 22 bases between. The CDR3 sequence is CSALPLTQGGATNEKLFF. The CDR3 DNA is TGCAGTGCTCTCCCCTTGACACAGGGAGGCGCAACTAATGAAAAACTGTTTTTT.

The chain couples TRBV12-3 or TRBV12-4 to TRBJ2-7; tentatively, D is TRBD1 (6 bases). V was clipped by 1 base and J by 1 base, with 11 bases between them. This CDR3 region has 15 residues. The CDR3 DNA follows: TGTGCCAGCAGTTTAGAGGGGGATTTTTCCTACGAGCAGTACTTC. This encodes CASSLEGDFSYEQYF.

The gene calls are TRBV20-1 and TRBJ2-5, with D perhaps being TRBD1 or TRBD2 (6 bases each). This CDR3 spans 14 amino acids. Trimming stripped 0 bases from V and 4 bases from J, with 12 bases between. The germline gives CDR1 DFQATT, CDR2 SNEGSKA (reference sequence). CDR3: CSARDPGGGETQYF. For the CDR3, the DNA is TGCAGTGCTAGAGATCCAGGAGGGGGAGAGACCCAGTACTTC.

The gene calls are TRBV7-9 and TRBJ2-3; TRBD2 might be the D (7 bases). The CDR3 is 13 residues long. The V gene lost 4 bases and the J gene lost 10 bases, with 15 bases spanning the gap. Germline loops: CDR1 SEHNR, CDR2 FQNEAQ (reference sequence). The CDR3 DNA reads as TGTGCCAGCAGCTACCCGGGGGGCGGGGCGCAGTATTTT. Translation: CASSYPGGGAQYF.

The rearrangement joins TRBV4-2 to TRBJ2-3, with D perhaps matching TRBD1 (7 bases). This CDR3 region has 14 residues. The V end lost 11 bases, the J end lost 2 bases, and 17 bases lay between the germline ends. Germline V gene lookup returns CDR1 LGHNA and CDR2 YNFKEQ. The CDR3 loop reads CAAAEGASTDTQYF. Written as DNA, the CDR3 is TGTGCCGCCGCGGAGGGGGCTTCCACAGATACGCAGTATTTT.

The chain links TRBV20-1 to TRBJ2-5; the D is unclear. V was shortened by 3 bases and J by 7 bases, with 9 bases between the two germline ends. The CDR3 totals 11 residues. Germline values: CDR1 DFQATT, CDR2 SNEGSKA (reference sequence). The CDR3 spells CSASLTSTQYF. CDR3 DNA sequence: TGCAGTGCTAGCCTTACGTCGACCCAGTACTTC.

Only a few counts were recorded for this clonotype. The chain links TRBV29-1 to TRBJ2-5; D ambiguous. Between the trimmed V and J ends, which lost 6 bases and 5 bases, there was a span of 7 bases. Germline-derived CDR1 and CDR2 are SQVTM and ANQGSEA. The CDR3 sequence is 10 residues long. The CDR3 loop is CSVDRETQYF. The CDR3 DNA sequence: TGCAGCGTGGACCGGGAGACCCAGTACTTC.

The chain has TRBV20-1 and TRBJ2-5; TRBD2 aligns across 11 bases. CDR1 and CDR2 from the germline V gene are DFQATT and SNEGSKA (reference sequence). CDR3 length: 17 residues. With V trimmed by 0 bases and J by 5 bases, 11 bases remained unmatched. CDR3 region: CSARDISLAGGEETQYF. The CDR3 coding sequence is TGCAGTGCTAGAGATATAAGCCTAGCGGGGGGTGAGGAGACCCAGTACTTC.

The genes are TRBV7-2 and TRBJ1-5; TRBD1 is a possible D gene (5 bases). With 5 bases removed from V and 2 bases from J, the gap between germline ends came to 10 bases. The CDR3 consists of 14 residues. Germline lookup yields CDR1 SGHTA and CDR2 FQGNSA. In nucleotides, the CDR3 is TGTGCCAGCAGCACCCGCAGGGGCAATCAGCCCCAGCATTTT. Translated, it gives CASSTRRGNQPQHF. The full variable domain, in which reference TRBV7-2 and TRBJ1-5 provide the parts outside the CDR3, is GAGVSQSPSNKVTEKGKDVELRCDPISGHTALYWYRQSLGQGLEFLIYFQGNSAPDKSGLPSDRFSAERTGGSVSTLTIQRTQQEDSAVYLCASSTRRGNQPQHFGDGTRLSIL.

This clonotype was seen repeatedly, ten times or more. In DNA, the CDR3 is TGCAGTGCGGGCGCGGAGCCAAAAGGTGCCGGGGAGCTGTTTTTT. As protein: CSAGAEPKGAGELFF. The V gene is TRBV20-1, the J gene TRBJ2-2; no firm D call. CDR3 length: 15 amino acids. V dropped 6 bases and J dropped 6 bases, with 20 bases sitting between them. Germline values: CDR1 DFQATT, CDR2 SNEGSKA (reference sequence).

The rearrangement joins TRBV6-2 or TRBV6-3 to TRBJ2-7; no clear D gene. V was shortened by 6 bases and J by 5 bases, with 11 bases between the two germline ends. The CDR3 extends over 12 amino acids. Per germline, CDR1 MNHEY and CDR2 SVGEGT. The CDR3 sequence: CASSSLADEQYV. CDR3 nucleotide sequence: TGTGCCAGCAGCTCTTTGGCGGACGAGCAGTACGTC.

This chain joins TRBV5-1 and TRBJ1-5; TRBD1 agrees at 8 bases. Germline assignment: CDR1 SGHRS and CDR2 YFSETQ. The CDR3 sequence is 14 residues long. J gave up 6 bases and V 3 bases, and 5 bases lay outside the gene matches. The CDR3 coding sequence is TGCGCCAGCAGCTCGGAGCAGGGGGCTCAGCCCCAGCATTTT. Its translation: CASSSEQGAQPQHF.

Ten or more counts support this clonotype. The V and J genes are TRBV20-1 and TRBJ2-5; TRBD1 matches at 7 bases. CDR3 size: 13 residues. V shed 3 bases and J 5 bases; nucleotides not matched to a gene: 6. Germline CDR1 reads DFQATT; CDR2 reads SNEGSKA (reference sequence). CDR3 bases: TGCAGTGCTAGTAAGGGGGCCCGGGAGACCCAGTACTTC. Its translation is CSASKGARETQYF.

The rearrangement joins TRBV24-1 to TRBJ2-1; a possible D gene is TRBD1 (6 bases). V lost 6 bases to trimming and J lost 4 bases, with 15 bases between them. The CDR3 runs 15 residues. Looked up from germline, CDR1 is KGHDR and CDR2 is SFDVKD. The CDR3 coding sequence is TGTGCCACCAGTTTCTCGGGACAAGCATACAATGAGCAGTTCTTC. Translated: CATSFSGQAYNEQFF.

This clonotype has only a few counts. The CDR3: CSATVDRPIYGYTF. In DNA form, the CDR3 reads TGCAGTGCTACGGTGGACAGGCCCATCTATGGCTACACCTTC. The chain employs TRBV20-1 and TRBJ1-2; 7 nucleotides agree with TRBD1. Germline CDR1 DFQATT, CDR2 SNEGSKA (reference sequence). This CDR3 is built from 14 residues. The ends lost 4 bases at V and 4 bases at J; junction bases unmatched: 9.

This clonotype was found many times. The V and J genes are TRBV20-1 and TRBJ1-1, with 10 bases matching TRBD1. The germline gives CDR1 DFQATT, CDR2 SNEGSKA (reference sequence). The CDR3 extends over 15 amino acids. Trimming at V came to 4 bases and at J to 0 bases, leaving 5 bases not matched to a gene. The CDR3 is CSAIGTGEMNTEAFF. CDR3 nucleotides: TGCAGTGCTATCGGGACAGGGGAAATGAACACTGAAGCTTTCTTT.

This clonotype was seen at least ten times. The gene calls are TRBV10-3 and TRBJ2-2; D could derive from TRBD1 or TRBD2 (5 bases each). Germline CDR1 and CDR2: ENHRY and SYGVKD. The CDR3 contains 13 residues. V shed 6 bases and J shed 4 bases, with 9 bases lying between them. The CDR3 DNA is TGTGCCATCAGAGGGGACCTCACCGGGGAGCTGTTTTTT. It translates to CAIRGDLTGELFF.

At least ten counts were recorded for this clonotype. The chain carries TRBV6-1 and TRBJ1-6; 9 bases are shared with TRBD1. The germline V gene encodes CDR1 MNHNS and CDR2 SASEGT. The J segment lost 8 bases and the V segment lost 6 bases, leaving 5 bases of the junction unmatched. CDR3 size: 14 residues. The chain's CDR3 is CASSRTGEDSPLHF. The DNA of the CDR3 is TGTGCCAGCAGCCGGACAGGGGAAGATTCACCCCTCCACTTT.

The gene calls are TRBV7-9 and TRBJ1-1; D is possibly TRBD1 (5 bases). CDR3 size: 15 residues. Trimming pared 5 bases from V and 1 base from J, leaving 14 bases between. CDR1 SEHNR and CDR2 FQNEAQ come from the germline V gene (reference sequence). CDR3: CASSAFGATNTEAFF. The CDR3 coding sequence is TGTGCCAGCAGCGCCTTTGGGGCGACGAACACTGAAGCTTTCTTT.

This clonotype was detected only once. The chain recombines TRBV7-9 with TRBJ1-1; D is perhaps TRBD1 (6 bases). Trimming pared 4 bases from V and 6 bases from J, leaving 21 bases between. There are 16 residues in the CDR3. Germline CDR1 SEHNR, CDR2 FQNEAQ (reference sequence). CDR3 residues: CASSSLGQQGTSEAFF. The CDR3, as DNA: TGTGCCAGCAGCTCCTTGGGTCAGCAGGGGACGTCTGAAGCTTTCTTT.

In this sample, this clonotype turned up a few times. The chain is built from TRBV7-3 and TRBJ1-1; D may be TRBD1 (6 bases). The CDR3 totals 18 residues. Germline CDR1 and CDR2: SGHTA and FQGTGA. V was cut by 5 bases and J by 0 bases, with 22 bases left in between. For the CDR3, the DNA is TGTGCCAGCAGCCGAAAGCAGGGGACGGTTCTGGTGAACACTGAAGCTTTCTTT. It specifies CASSRKQGTVLVNTEAFF.

This clonotype has a handful of counts. CDR3 nucleotides: TGTGCCAGCAGCTCCTCCACGCCCGAGCAGTACTTC. Translation: CASSSSTPEQYF. The chain couples TRBV7-3 to TRBJ2-7; D remains unclear. Trimming took 4 bases from V and 6 from J, leaving 10 bases between them. CDR3 length equals 12 residues. Germline V gives CDR1 SGHTA, CDR2 FQGTGA.

The chain combines TRBV10-1 with TRBJ2-6; D is ambiguous. The CDR3 has 11 amino acids. Germline V gene lookup returns CDR1 WNHNN and CDR2 SYGVQD (reference sequence). V gave up 4 bases and J gave up 14 bases, with 9 bases separating them. CDR3 DNA sequence: TGCGCCAGCAGTGCCGGCAGAATCCTGACTTTC. Amino acids: CASSAGRILTF.

This clonotype has only a few counts. J is TRBJ2-7 and V is TRBV6-5; TRBD2 agrees at 7 bases. The CDR3 contains 15 residues. From germline, CDR1 is MNHEY and CDR2 SVGAGI. V trimming: 2 bases; J trimming: 2 bases; junction bases outside the gene matches: 6. The CDR3 bases are TGTGCCAGCAGTTACCCGGGGGGAAAGACCTACGAGCAGTACTTC. Its translation is CASSYPGGKTYEQYF.

This rearrangement joins TRBV5-1 to TRBJ2-7, with 9 bases fitting TRBD1. Germline lookup yields CDR1 SGHRS and CDR2 YFSETQ. V shed 4 bases and J 5 bases; nucleotides not matched to a gene: 10. There are 15 residues in the CDR3. The CDR3 spells CASSTSGTGLNEQYF. In DNA, the CDR3 is TGCGCCAGCAGCACGTCCGGGACAGGGCTCAACGAGCAGTACTTC. The whole variable domain, filled in from reference TRBV5-1 and TRBJ2-7, reads KAGVTQTPRYLIKTRGQQVTLSCSPISGHRSVSWYQQTPGQGLQFLFEYFSETQRNKGNFPGRFSGRQFSNSRSEMNVSTLELGDSALYLCASSTSGTGLNEQYFGPGTRLTVT.

This clonotype was counted a few times. The chain has TRBV9 and TRBJ2-1, with 7 nucleotides matching TRBD2. V lost 0 bases, J lost 4 bases, and 4 bases stayed unmatched. Germline CDR1 SGDLS, CDR2 YYNGEE. The CDR3 is made up of 15 amino acids. As DNA, the CDR3 is TGTGCCAGCAGCGTAGAGGGCGGGAGATACAATGAGCAGTTCTTC. Its translation is CASSVEGGRYNEQFF.

The gene calls are TRBV21-1 and TRBJ2-5; TRBD1, the D gene given by the table, was not confirmed from the DNA. TRBV21-1 is given as a pseudogene. The length of the CDR3 is 16 residues. The CDR3 coding sequence is TGTGCCAGCAGCTCCCAAGGGGCAGAGAGCCAAGAGACCCAGTACTTC. This codes for CASSSQGAESQETQYF.